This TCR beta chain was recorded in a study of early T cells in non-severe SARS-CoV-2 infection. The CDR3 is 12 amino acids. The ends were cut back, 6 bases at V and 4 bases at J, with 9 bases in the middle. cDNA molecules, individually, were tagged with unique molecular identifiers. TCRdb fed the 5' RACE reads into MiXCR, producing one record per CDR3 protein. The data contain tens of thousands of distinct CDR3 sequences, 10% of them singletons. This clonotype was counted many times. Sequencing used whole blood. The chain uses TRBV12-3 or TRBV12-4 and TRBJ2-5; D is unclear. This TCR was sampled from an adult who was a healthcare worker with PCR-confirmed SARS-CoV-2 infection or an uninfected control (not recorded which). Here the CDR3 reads CASRAVGETQYF. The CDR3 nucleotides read TGTGCCAGCAGAGCCGTGGGAGAGACCCAGTACTTC.